What follows describes a single TCR beta chain. Its matching antigen is unknown. Other DNA variants within this sample encode the same CDR3. The sample belongs to a study of T cells in localized non-small cell lung cancer. Findings and limits, study-wide: Turning up in adjacent lung were a median around 58 of the top 100 tumor clones.

Method: immunoSEQ multiplex PCR; TCRdb's copy keeps in-frame clones and lacks some. Of approximately 57,000 clones in the sample, 86% are singletons; the top ten hold 5.2%. Germline CDR1 and CDR2: SGDLS and YYNGEE. The length of the CDR3 is 14 residues. With 0 bases clipped from V and 4 bases from J, the junction kept 0 bases outside the gene matches. The J gene is TRBJ1-4, the V gene TRBV9; 7 bases agree with TRBD1. This sequence originates from a woman aged 40 to 75 with stage I lung adenocarcinoma. The sample in question was peripheral blood, obtained before any cancer treatment. The CDR3 reads CASSVGQGNEKLFF. Written as DNA, the CDR3 is TGTGCCAGCAGCGTAGGACAGGGTAATGAAAAACTGTTTTTT.